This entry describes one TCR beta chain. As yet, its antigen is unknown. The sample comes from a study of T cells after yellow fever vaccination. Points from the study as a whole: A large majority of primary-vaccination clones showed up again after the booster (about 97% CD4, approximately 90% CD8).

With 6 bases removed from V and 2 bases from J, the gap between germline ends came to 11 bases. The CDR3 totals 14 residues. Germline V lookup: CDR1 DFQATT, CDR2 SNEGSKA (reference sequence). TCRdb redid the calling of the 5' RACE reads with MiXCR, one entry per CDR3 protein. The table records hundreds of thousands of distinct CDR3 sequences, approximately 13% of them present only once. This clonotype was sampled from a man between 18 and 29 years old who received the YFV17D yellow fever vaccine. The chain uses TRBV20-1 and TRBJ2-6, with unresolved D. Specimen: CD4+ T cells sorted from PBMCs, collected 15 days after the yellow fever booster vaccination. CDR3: CSALARTGANVLTF. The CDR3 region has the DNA TGCAGTGCCCTCGCCCGGACTGGGGCCAACGTCCTGACTTTC.